This T cell receptor beta chain originates from a study of regulatory T cells in long-lasting Graves disease. Study outcomes and limitations: It was possible that the small sample size reduced accuracy.

Time point reported: persistent/refractory GD, antithyroid drugs over 5 years with positive TRAb. Following extraction of RNA from PBMCs, that RNA was used to make the TCR library. In building TCR beta libraries, iRepertoire HTBI primers were used together with Arm-PCR of CDR3 regions. TCRdb redid the calling of the multiplex PCR reads with MiXCR, one entry per CDR3 protein. The sample has fewer than 400,000 distinct CDR3 sequences, less than 25% seen once. CDR1 is KGHSH, CDR2 LQKENI, per germline. V was cut by 3 bases and J by 1 base, with 21 bases left in between. The CDR3 runs to 18 residues. In the case of this clonotype: What it binds is unknown.

The sample was peripheral blood mononuclear cells (PBMCs), taken when the disease was refractory, from a patient treated with antithyroid drugs. The chain combines TRBV18 with TRBJ1-1, with D maybe TRBD1 (6 bases). The origin of this receptor is a female donor with Graves disease. The CDR3: CASSPLPGQIMANTEAFF. For the CDR3, the DNA is TGTGCCAGCTCACCGTTACCGGGACAAATCATGGCGAACACTGAAGCTTTCTTT.